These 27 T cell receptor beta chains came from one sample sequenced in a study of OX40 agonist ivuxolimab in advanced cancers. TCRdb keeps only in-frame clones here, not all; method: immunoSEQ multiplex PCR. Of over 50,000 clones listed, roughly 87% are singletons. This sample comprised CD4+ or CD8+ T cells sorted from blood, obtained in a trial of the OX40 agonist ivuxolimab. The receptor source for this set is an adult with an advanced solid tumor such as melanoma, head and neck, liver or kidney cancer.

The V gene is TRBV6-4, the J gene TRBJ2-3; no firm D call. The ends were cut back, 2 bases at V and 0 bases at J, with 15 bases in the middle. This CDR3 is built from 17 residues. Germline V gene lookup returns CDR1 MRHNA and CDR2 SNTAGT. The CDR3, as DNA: TGTGCCAGCAGTGACCATTGGGTTGGTGTAAGCACAGATACGCAGTATTTT. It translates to CASSDHWVGVSTDTQYF.

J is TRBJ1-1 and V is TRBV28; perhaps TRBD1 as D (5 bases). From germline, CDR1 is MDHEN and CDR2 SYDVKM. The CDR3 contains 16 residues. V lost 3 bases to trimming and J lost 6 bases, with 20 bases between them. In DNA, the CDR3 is TGTGCCAGCAGTTTTCCCCGCCCGGGTGGGGGTGCTGAAGCTTTCTTT. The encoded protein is CASSFPRPGGGAEAFF.

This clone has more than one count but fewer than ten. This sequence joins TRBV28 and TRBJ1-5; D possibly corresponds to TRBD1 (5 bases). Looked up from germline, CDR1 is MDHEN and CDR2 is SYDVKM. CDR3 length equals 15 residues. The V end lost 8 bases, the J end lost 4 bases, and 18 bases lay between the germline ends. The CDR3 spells CASAPIEGLNQPQHF. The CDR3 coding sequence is TGTGCCAGCGCACCAATTGAGGGGTTGAATCAGCCCCAGCATTTT.

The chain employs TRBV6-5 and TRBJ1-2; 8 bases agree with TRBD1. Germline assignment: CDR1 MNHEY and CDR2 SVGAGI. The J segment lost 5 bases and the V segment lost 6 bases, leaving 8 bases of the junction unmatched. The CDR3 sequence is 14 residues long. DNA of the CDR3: TGTGCCAGCAGAGTTGACAGGGGAGGATATGGCTACACCTTC. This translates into CASRVDRGGYGYTF.

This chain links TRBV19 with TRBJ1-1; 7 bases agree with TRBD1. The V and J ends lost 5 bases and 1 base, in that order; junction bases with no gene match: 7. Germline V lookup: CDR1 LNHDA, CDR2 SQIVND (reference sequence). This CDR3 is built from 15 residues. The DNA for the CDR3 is TGTGCCAGTAGTGCCTCGGACAGGTGGAACACTGAAGCTTTCTTT. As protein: CASSASDRWNTEAFF. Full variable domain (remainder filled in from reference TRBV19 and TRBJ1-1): DGGITQSPKYLFRKEGQNVTLSCEQNLNHDAMYWYRQDPGQGLRLIYYSQIVNDFQKGDIAEGYSVSREKKESFPLTVTSAQKNPTAFYLCASSASDRWNTEAFFGQGTRLTVV.

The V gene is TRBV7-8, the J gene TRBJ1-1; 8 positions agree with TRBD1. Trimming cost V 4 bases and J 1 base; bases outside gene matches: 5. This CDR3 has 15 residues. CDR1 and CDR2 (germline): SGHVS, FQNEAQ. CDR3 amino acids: CASSSTGQANTEAFF. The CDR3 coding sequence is TGTGCCAGCAGCTCAACGGGACAGGCGAACACTGAAGCTTTCTTT.

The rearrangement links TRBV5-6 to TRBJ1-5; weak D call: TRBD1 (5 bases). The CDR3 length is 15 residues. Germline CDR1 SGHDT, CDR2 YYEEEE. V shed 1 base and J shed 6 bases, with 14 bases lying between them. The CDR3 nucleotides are TGTGCCAGCAGCTTGTGGGGGTCTCAGAGTCAGCCCCAGCATTTT. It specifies CASSLWGSQSQPQHF.

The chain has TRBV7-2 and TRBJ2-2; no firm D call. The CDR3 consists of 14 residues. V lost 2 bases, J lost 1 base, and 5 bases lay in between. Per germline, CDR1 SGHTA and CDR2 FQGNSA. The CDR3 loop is CASSLQRNTGELFF. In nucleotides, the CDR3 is TGTGCCAGCAGCTTACAAAGGAACACCGGGGAGCTGTTTTTT.

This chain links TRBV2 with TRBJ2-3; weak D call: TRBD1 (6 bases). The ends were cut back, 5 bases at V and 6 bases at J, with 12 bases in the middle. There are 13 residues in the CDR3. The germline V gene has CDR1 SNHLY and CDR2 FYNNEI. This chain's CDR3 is CASSWTATDTQYF. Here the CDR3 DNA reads TGTGCCAGCAGTTGGACAGCCACGGATACGCAGTATTTT.

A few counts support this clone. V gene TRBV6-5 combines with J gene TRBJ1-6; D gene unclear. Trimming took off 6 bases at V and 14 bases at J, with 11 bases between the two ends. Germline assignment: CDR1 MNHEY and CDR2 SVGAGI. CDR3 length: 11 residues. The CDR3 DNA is TGTGCCAGCAGGGAGCAGGAGACCCTCCACTTT. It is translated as CASREQETLHF.

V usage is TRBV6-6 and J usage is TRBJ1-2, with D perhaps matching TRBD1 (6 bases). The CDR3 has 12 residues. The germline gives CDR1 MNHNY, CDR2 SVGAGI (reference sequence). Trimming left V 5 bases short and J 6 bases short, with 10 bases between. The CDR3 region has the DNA TGTGCCAGCAGTATCAACAGGGATGGCTACACCTTC. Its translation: CASSINRDGYTF.

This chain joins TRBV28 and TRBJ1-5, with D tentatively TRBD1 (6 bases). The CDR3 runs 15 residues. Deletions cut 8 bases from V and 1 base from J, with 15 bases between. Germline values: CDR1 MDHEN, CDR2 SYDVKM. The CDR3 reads CASVGVRGSNQPQHF. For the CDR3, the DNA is TGTGCCAGCGTGGGGGTTAGGGGGAGCAATCAGCCCCAGCATTTT.

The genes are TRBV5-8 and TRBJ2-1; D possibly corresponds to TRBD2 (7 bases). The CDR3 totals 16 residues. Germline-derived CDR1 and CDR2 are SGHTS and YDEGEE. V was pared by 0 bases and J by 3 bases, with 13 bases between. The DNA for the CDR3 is TGTGCCAGCAGCTTGGCGGGGGGCGAAATCTACAATGAGCAGTTCTTC. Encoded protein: CASSLAGGEIYNEQFF.

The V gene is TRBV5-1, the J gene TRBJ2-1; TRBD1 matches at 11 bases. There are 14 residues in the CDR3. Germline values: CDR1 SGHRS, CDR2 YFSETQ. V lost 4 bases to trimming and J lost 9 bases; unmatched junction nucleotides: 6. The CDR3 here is CASSGDRGDAEQFF. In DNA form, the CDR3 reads TGCGCCAGCAGCGGGGACAGGGGGGATGCTGAGCAGTTCTTC.

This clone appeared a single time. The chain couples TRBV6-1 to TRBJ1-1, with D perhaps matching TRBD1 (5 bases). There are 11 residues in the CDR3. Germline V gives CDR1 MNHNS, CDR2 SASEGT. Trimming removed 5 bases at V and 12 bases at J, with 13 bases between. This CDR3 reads CASSYGGKTFF. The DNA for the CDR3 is TGTGCCAGCAGTTACGGGGGAAAGACTTTCTTT.

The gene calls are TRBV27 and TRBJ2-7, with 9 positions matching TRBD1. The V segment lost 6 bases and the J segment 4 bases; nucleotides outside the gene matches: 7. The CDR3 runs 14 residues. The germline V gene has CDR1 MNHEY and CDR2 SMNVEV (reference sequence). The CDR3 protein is CASRQGTGWYEQYF. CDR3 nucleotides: TGTGCCAGCAGACAAGGGACAGGGTGGTACGAGCAGTACTTC.

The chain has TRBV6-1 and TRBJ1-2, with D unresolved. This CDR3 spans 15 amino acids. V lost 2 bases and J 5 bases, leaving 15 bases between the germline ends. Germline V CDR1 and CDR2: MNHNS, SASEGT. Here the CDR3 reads CASSERPDGIYGYTF. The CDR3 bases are TGTGCCAGCAGTGAAAGGCCGGACGGGATATATGGCTACACCTTC.

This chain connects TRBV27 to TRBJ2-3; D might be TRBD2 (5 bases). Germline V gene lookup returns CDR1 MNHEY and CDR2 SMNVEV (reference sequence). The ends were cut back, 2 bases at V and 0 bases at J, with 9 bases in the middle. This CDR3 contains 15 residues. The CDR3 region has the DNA TGTGCCAGCAGTTTACCTAGGACTAGCACAGATACGCAGTATTTT. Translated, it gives CASSLPRTSTDTQYF.

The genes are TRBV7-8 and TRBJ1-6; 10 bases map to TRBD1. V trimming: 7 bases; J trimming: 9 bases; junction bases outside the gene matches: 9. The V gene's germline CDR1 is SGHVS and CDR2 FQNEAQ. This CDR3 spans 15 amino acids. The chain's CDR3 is CASTTGTGASSPLHF. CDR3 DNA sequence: TGTGCCAGCACCACCGGGACAGGGGCCAGTTCACCCCTCCACTTT.

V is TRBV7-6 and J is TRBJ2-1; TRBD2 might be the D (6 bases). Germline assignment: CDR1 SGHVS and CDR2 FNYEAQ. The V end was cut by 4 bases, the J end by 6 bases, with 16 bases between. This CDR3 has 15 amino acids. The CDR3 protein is CASSSRSTAGNEQFF. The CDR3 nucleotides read TGTGCCAGCAGCTCAAGGAGTACAGCGGGCAATGAGCAGTTCTTC.

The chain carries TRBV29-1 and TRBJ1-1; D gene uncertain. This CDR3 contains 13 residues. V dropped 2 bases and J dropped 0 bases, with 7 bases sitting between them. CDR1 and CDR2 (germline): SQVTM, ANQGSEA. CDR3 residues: CSVETRMNTEAFF. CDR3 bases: TGCAGCGTTGAAACACGGATGAACACTGAAGCTTTCTTT.

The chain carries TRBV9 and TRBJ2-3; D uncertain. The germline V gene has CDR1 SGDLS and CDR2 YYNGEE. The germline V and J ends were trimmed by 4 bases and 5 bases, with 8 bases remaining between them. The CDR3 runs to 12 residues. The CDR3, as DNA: TGTGCCAGCAGCCCATCCCTAGATACGCAGTATTTT. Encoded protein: CASSPSLDTQYF.

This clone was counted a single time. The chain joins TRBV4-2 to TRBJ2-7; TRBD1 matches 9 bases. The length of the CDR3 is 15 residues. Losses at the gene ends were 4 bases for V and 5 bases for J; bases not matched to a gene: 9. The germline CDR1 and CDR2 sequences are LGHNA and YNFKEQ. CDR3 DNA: TGTGCCAGCAGCCGAGACTGGGACAGGGAAAACGAGCAGTACTTC. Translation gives CASSRDWDRENEQYF.

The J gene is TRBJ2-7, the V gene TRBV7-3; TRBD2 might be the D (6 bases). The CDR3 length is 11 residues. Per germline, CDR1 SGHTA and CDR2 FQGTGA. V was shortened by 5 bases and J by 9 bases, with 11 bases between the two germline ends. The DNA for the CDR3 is TGTGCCAGCAGCCCCCTCGGGGGGCAGTACTTC. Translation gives CASSPLGGQYF.

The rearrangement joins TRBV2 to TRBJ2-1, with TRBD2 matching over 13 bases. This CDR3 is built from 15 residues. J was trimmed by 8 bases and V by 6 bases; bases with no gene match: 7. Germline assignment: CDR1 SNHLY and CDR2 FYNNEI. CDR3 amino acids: CASRGRTSGGDEQFF. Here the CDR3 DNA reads TGTGCCAGCAGGGGGAGGACTAGCGGGGGCGATGAGCAGTTCTTC.

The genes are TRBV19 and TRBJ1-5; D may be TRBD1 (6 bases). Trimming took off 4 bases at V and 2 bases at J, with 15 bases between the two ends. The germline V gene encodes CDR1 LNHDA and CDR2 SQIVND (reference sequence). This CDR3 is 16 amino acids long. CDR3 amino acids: CASSTSGGGRNQPQHF. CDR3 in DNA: TGTGCCAGTAGTACAAGTGGCGGGGGCCGCAATCAGCCCCAGCATTTT.

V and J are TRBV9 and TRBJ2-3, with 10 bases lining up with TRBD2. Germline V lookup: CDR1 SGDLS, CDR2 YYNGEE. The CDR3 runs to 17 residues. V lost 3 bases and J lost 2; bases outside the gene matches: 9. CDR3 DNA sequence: TGTGCCAGCAGCGGCCGATGGACTAGCGGCTTCACAGATACGCAGTATTTT. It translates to CASSGRWTSGFTDTQYF.